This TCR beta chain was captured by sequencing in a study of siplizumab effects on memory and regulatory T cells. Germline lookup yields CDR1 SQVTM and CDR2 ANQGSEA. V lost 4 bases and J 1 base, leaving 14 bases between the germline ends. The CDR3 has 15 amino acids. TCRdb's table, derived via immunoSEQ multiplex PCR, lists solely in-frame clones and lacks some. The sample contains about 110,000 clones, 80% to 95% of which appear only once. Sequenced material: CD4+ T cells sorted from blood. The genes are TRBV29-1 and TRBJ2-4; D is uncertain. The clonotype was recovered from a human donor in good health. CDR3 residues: CSVGEDPSAKNIQYF. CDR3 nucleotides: TGCAGCGTTGGAGAAGATCCATCGGCCAAAAACATTCAGTACTTC.